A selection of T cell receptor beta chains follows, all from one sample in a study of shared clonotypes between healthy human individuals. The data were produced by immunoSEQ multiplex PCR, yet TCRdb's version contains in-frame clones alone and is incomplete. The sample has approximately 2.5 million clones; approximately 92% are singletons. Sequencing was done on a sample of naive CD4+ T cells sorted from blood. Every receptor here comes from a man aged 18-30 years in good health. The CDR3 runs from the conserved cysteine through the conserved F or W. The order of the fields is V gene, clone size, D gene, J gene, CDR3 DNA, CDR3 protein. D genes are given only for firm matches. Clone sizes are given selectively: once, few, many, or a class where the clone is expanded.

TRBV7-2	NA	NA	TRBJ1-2	TGTGCCAGCAGCTTAGATGCGGGTGGCTACACCTTC	CASSLDAGGYTF
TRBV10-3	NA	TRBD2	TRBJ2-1	TGTGCCATCAGCGCGGGCGGCGGGAGTACGAATGAGCAGTTCTTC	CAISAGGGSTNEQFF
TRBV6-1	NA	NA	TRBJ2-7	TGTGCCAGCAGTGAGGACACCCCCTACGAGCAGTACTTC	CASSEDTPYEQYF
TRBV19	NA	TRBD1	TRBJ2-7	TGTGCCAGTACCGTGACAGGGAATGGCGAGCAGTACTTC	CASTVTGNGEQYF
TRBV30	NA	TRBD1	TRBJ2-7	TGTGCCTGGATGCGCAGGGGGCGCTCCTACGAGCAGTACTTC	CAWMRRGRSYEQYF
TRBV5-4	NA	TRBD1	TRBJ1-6	TGTGCCAGCAGATGGGGACAGGGCTCCCATTCACCCCTCCACTTT	CASRWGQGSHSPLHF
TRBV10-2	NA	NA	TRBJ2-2	TGCGCCAGCGGGACTACCGGGGAGCTGTTTTTT	CASGTTGELFF
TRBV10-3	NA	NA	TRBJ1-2	TGTGCCATCAGTGACCCCCCGGGGGGTTCTAACTATGGCTACACCTTC	CAISDPPGGSNYGYTF
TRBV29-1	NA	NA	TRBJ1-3	TGCAGCGTAAGGGGGGGAAACACCATATATTTT	CSVRGGNTIYF
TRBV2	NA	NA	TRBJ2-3	TGTGCCAGCAGTGCAACCCCGACTCCTGGGGGTACGCAGTATTTT	CASSATPTPGGTQYF
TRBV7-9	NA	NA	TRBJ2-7	TGTGCCAGCAGCCCCCGGGACCGGGGGGCCACCGAGCAGTACTTC	CASSPRDRGATEQYF
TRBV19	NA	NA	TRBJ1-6	TGTGCCAGTAGCCGATTGAGGGACGGCGATGATTCACCCCTCCACTTT	CASSRLRDGDDSPLHF
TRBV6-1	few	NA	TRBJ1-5	TGTGCCAGCAACAGGGTGGGGGATCAGCCCCAGCATTTT	CASNRVGDQPQHF
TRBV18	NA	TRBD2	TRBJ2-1	TGTGCCAGCTCACCCACCGGGACTAGCGCCTCATATGAGCAGTTCTTC	CASSPTGTSASYEQFF
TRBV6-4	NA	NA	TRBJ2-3	TGTGCCAGCAGTCCGGACGGCACAGATACGCAGTATTTT	CASSPDGTDTQYF
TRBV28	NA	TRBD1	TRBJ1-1	TGTGCCAGCAGTTTACGAACGACAGGGAGGGCGGAAGCTTTCTTT	CASSLRTTGRAEAFF
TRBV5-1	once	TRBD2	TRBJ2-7	TGCGCCAGCAGCCCTACTAGCGGCTACTACGAGCAGTACTTC	CASSPTSGYYEQYF
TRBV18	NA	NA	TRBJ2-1	TGTGCCAGCTTTCTAGCTTTCCCCTACAATGAGCAGTTCTTC	CASFLAFPYNEQFF
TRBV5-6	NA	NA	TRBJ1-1	TGTGCCAGCAGCTTGGGTTTCTCTGGGTCGGACACTGAAGCTTTCTTT	CASSLGFSGSDTEAFF
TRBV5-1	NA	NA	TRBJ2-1	TGCGCCAGCAGCTTGGATAGGTTAGGAAATGAGCAGTTCTTC	CASSLDRLGNEQFF
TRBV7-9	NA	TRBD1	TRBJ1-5	TGTGCCAGCAGAGGACAGGGAGGCAATCAGCCCCAGCATTTT	CASRGQGGNQPQHF
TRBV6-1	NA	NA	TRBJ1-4	TGTGCCAGCAGGGTCAGGGGAGGGAATGAAAAACTGTTTTTT	CASRVRGGNEKLFF
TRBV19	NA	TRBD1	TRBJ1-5	TGTGCCAGTAGTCTTAGACAGGGCTATAGCAATCAGCCCCAGCATTTT	CASSLRQGYSNQPQHF
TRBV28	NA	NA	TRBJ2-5	TGTGCCAGCAGCCCAGGAGGGCTACCGACAGAGACCCAGTACTTC	CASSPGGLPTETQYF
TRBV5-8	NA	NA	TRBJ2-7	TGTGCCAGCAGCTTGACTCCGGGATACTACGAGCAGTACTTC	CASSLTPGYYEQYF
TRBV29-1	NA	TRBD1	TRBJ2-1	TGCAGCGGTGGACAGGCTAACAATGAGCAGTTCTTC	CSGGQANNEQFF
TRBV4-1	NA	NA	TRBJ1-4	TGCGCCAGCAGCCAAGTCGGCAAAGGGACTAATGAAAAACTGTTTTTT	CASSQVGKGTNEKLFF
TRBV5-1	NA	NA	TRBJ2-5	TGCGCCAGCAGCTTGGGGGCTCAAGAGACCCAGTACTTC	CASSLGAQETQYF
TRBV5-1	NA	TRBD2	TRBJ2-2	TGCGCCAGCAGCTCCACTAGCGGAAACACCGGGGAGCTGTTTTTT	CASSSTSGNTGELFF
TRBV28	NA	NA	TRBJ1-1	TGTGCCAGCAGTCCATCGGGACTTGGACGCACTGAAGCTTTCTTT	CASSPSGLGRTEAFF
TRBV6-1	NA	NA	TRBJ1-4	TGTGCCAGCCGGGGGAGGCAAGGTGAAAAACTGTTTTTT	CASRGRQGEKLFF
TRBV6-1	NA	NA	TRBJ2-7	TGTGCCAGCAGTGAAGCCGGGGGCCCATACGAGCAGTACTTC	CASSEAGGPYEQYF
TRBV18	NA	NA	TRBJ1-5	TGTGCCAGCTCACCAAACCCGATTAGCAATCAGCCCCAGCATTTT	CASSPNPISNQPQHF
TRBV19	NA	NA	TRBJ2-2	TGTGCCAGTAGGCCGAACACCGGGGAGCTGTTTTTT	CASRPNTGELFF
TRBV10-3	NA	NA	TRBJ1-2	TGTGCCATCAGTGATGAGGTACGCGGCTACACCTTC	CAISDEVRGYTF
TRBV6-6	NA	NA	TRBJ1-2	TGTGCCAGCACTCATCCAGGGAGGGACTATGGCTACACCTTC	CASTHPGRDYGYTF
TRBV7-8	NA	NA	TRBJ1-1	TGTGCCAGCAGCTTAGTTGCCCCAGAAGAAGCTTTCTTT	CASSLVAPEEAFF
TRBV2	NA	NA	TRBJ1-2	TGTGCCAGCAGTGAACCAGGGGATCGTCGCTACACCTTC	CASSEPGDRRYTF
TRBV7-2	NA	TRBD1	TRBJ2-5	TGTGCCAGCAGCCCCGACAGGGTGGAGACCCAGTACTTC	CASSPDRVETQYF
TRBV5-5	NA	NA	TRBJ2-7	TGTGCCAGCAGCTTTCGGCAGAGCTACGAGCAGTACTTC	CASSFRQSYEQYF
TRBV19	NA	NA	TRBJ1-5	TGTGCCAGTACTCCAATTAGGGGCATAAATCAGCCCCAGCATTTT	CASTPIRGINQPQHF
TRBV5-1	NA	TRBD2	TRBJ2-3	TGCGCCAGCAGCTTGGCTAGCGGGAGGGCCCTTGGGGCAGATACGCAGTATTTT	CASSLASGRALGADTQYF
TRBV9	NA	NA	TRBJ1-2	TGTGCCAGCAGCGTAGATGTCAGGGGTGCCTATGGCTACACCTTC	CASSVDVRGAYGYTF
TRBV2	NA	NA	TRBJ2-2	TGTGCCAGCGTCTCCGGGACCGCCGGGACCGGGGAGCTGTTTTTT	CASVSGTAGTGELFF
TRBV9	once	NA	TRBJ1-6	TGTGCCAGCAGTCCAGTGGGGGGGTTTAATTCACCCCTCCACTTT	CASSPVGGFNSPLHF
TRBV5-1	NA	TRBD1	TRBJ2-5	TGCGCCAGCAGCCCTCTCGCTACAGGGGGAAGGGAGACCCAGTACTTC	CASSPLATGGRETQYF
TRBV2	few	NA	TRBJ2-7	TGTGCCAGCAGAAAGGCAGGGGGGAGGAATAGCGACGAGCAGTACTTC	CASRKAGGRNSDEQYF
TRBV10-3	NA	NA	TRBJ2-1	TGTGCCATCTCAGGCAGGGACTACAATGAGCAGTTCTTC	CAISGRDYNEQFF
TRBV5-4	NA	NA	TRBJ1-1	TGTGCCAGCAGCGAGGACAGCTCATACACTGAAGCTTTCTTT	CASSEDSSYTEAFF
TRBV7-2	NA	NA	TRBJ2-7	TGTGCCAGCAGCTTAGGAGGCGCTAACTCCTACGAGCAGTACTTC	CASSLGGANSYEQYF
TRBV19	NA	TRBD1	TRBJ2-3	TGTGCCAGTAGTGTGGGACAGGTTAGTTCTACGCAGTATTTT	CASSVGQVSSTQYF
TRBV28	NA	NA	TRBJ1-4	TGTGCCAGCAGTTTCGGTCCGATGAATGAAAAACTGTTTTTT	CASSFGPMNEKLFF
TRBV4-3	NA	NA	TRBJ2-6	TGCGCCAGCGCAGGGGCTAGGGGGGCCAACGTCCTGACTTTC	CASAGARGANVLTF
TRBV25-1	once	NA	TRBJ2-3	TGTGCCAGCAGTCCGGGGGGCCACGGAGATACGCAGTATTTT	CASSPGGHGDTQYF
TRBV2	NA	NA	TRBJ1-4	TGTGCCAGCAGTGTCCCTGGGGAGGATGAAAAACTGTTTTTT	CASSVPGEDEKLFF